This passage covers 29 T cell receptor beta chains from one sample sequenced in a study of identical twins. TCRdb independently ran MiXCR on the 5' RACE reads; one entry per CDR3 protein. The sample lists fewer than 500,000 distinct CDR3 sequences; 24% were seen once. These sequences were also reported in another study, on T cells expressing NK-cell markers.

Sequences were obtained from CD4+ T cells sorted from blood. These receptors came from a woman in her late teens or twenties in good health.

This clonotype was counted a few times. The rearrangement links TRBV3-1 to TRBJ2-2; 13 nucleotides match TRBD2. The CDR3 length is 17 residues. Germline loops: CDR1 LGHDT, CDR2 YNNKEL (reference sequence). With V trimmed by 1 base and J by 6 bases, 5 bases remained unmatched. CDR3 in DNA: TGTGCCAGCAGCCAAGGCGGACTAGCGGGAGTTCCCGGGGAGCTGTTTTTT. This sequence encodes CASSQGGLAGVPGELFF.

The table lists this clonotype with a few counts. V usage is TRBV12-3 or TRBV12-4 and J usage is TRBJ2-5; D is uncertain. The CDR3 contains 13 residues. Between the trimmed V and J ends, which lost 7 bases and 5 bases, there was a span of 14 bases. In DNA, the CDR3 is TGTGCCAGCACTCTGTCCCTTGGGGAGACCCAGTACTTC. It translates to CASTLSLGETQYF.

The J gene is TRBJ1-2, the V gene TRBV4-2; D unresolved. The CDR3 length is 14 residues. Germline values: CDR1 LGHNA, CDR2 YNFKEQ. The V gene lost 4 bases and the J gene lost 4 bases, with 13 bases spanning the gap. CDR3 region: CASSLLVNSYGYTF. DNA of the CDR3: TGTGCCAGCAGCCTTTTAGTCAATAGCTATGGCTACACCTTC.

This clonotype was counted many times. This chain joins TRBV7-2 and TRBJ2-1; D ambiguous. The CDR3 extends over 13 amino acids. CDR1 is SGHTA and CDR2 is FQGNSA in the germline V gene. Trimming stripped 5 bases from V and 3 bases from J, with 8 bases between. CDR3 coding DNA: TGTGCCAGCAGCCCCCCTAACTACAATGAGCAGTTCTTC. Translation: CASSPPNYNEQFF.

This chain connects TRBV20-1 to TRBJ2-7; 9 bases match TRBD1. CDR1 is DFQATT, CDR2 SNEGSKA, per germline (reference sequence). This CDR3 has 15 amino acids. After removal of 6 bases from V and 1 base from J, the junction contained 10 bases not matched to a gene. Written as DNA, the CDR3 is TGCAGTGCACGAACAGGGGGCGGGAGTTCCTACGAGCAGTACTTC. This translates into CSARTGGGSSYEQYF.

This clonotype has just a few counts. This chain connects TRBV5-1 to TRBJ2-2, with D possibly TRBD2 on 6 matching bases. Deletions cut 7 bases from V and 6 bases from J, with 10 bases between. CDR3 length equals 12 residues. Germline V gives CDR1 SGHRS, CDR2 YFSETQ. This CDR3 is CASHWRAGELFF. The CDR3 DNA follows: TGCGCCAGCCATTGGAGGGCCGGGGAGCTGTTTTTT.

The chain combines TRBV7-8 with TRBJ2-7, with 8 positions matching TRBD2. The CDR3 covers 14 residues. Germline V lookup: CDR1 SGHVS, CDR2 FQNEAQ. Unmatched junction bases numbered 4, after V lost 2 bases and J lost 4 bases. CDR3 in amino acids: CASSLRGLVYEQYF. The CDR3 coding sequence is TGTGCCAGCAGCTTAAGGGGACTAGTTTACGAGCAGTACTTC. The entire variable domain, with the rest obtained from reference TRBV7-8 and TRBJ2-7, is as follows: GAGVSQSPRYKVAKRGQDVALRCDPISGHVSLFWYQQALGQGPEFLTYFQNEAQLDKSGLPSDRFFAERPEGSVSTLKIQRTQQEDSAVYLCASSLRGLVYEQYFGPGTRLTVT.

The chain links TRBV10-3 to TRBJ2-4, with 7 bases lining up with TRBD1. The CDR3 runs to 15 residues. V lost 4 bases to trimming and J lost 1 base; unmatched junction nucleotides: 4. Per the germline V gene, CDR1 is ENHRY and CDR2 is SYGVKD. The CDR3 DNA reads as TGTGCCATCAGTGTTGACAGGGATGCCAAAAACATTCAGTACTTC. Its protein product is CAISVDRDAKNIQYF.

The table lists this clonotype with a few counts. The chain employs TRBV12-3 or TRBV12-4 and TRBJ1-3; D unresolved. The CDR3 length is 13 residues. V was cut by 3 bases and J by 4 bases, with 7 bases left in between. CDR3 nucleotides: TGTGCCAGCAGTTTTAACCCGGGAAACACCATATATTTT. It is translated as CASSFNPGNTIYF.

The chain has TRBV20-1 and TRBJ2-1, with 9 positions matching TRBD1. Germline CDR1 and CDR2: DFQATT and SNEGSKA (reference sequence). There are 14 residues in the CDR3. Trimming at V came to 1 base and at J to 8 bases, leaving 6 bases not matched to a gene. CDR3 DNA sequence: TGCAGTGCTAGAGGGACAGGGGATGCGGATGAGCAGTTCTTC. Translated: CSARGTGDADEQFF.

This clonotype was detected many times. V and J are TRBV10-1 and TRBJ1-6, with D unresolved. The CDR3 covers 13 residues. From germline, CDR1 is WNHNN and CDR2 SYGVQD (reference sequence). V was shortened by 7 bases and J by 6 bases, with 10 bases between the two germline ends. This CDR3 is CASTGDINSPLHF. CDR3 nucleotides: TGCGCCAGCACAGGTGATATTAATTCACCCCTCCACTTT.

The CDR3 spells CASSPTRTSGTDTQYF. The CDR3 DNA is TGTGCCAGCAGCCCAACCCGGACTAGCGGAACGGATACGCAGTATTTT. The chain employs TRBV12-3 or TRBV12-4 and TRBJ2-3, with 10 nucleotides matching TRBD2. V gave up 6 bases and J gave up 6 bases; unmatched junction bases: 12. This CDR3 is built from 16 residues.

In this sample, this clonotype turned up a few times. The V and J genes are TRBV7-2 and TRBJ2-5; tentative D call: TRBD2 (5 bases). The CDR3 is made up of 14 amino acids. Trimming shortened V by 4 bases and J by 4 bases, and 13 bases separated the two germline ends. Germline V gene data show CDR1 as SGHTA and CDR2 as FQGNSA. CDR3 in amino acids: CASSWTFKRETQYF. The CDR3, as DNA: TGTGCCAGCAGCTGGACTTTCAAACGAGAGACCCAGTACTTC.

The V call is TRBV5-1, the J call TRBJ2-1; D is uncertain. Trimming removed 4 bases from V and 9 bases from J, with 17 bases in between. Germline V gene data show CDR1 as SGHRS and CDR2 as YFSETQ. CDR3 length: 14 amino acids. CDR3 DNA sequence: TGCGCCAGCAGCCCAAGCGCAATGGGTGGTGAGCAGTTCTTC. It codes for CASSPSAMGGEQFF.

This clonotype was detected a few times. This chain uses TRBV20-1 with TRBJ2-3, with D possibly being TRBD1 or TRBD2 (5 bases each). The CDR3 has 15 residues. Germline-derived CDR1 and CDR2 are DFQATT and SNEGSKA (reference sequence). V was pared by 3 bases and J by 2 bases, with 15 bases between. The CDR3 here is CSASGISGHTDTQYF. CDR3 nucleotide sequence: TGCAGTGCTAGTGGGATCAGCGGACACACAGATACGCAGTATTTT.

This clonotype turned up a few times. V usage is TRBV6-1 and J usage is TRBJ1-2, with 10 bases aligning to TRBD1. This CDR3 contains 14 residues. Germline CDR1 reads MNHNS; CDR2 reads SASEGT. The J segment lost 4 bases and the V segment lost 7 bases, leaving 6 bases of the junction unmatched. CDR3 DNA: TGTGCCAGCAAGGACAGGGGGTTGGTCTATGGCTACACCTTC. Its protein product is CASKDRGLVYGYTF.

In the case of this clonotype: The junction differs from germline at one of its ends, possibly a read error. CDR3 coding DNA: TGTGCCAGCAGGTTGGGGAGGGCCGAATCACCCCTCCACTTT. Encoded protein: CASRLGRAESPLHF. V is TRBV5-5 and J is TRBJ1-6, with D unclear. The CDR3 is made up of 14 amino acids. Per germline, CDR1 SGHKS and CDR2 YYEKEE (reference sequence).

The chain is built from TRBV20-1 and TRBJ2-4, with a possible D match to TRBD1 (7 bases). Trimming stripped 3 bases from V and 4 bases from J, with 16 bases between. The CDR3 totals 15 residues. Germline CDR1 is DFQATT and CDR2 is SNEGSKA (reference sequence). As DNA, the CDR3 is TGCAGTGCTAGGACAGGGAGTGGGGGGAAAAACATTCAGTACTTC. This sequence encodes CSARTGSGGKNIQYF.

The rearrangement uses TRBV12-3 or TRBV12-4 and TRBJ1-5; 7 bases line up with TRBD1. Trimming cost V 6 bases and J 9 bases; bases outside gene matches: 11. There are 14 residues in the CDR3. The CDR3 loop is CASRSTGRQWPQHF. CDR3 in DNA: TGTGCCAGCAGATCGACAGGGCGCCAATGGCCCCAGCATTTT.

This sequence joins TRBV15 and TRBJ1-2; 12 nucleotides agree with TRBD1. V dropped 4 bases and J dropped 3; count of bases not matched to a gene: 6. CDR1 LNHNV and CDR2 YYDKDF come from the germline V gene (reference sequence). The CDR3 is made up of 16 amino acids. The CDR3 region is CATSTGTGGLDYGYTF. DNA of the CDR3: TGTGCCACCAGCACCGGGACAGGGGGCCTCGACTATGGCTACACCTTC. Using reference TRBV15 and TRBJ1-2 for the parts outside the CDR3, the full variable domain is DAMVIQNPRYQVTQFGKPVTLSCSQTLNHNVMYWYQQKSSQAPKLLFHYYDKDFNNEADTPDNFQSRRPNTSFCFLDIRSPGLGDTAMYLCATSTGTGGLDYGYTFGSGTRLTVV.

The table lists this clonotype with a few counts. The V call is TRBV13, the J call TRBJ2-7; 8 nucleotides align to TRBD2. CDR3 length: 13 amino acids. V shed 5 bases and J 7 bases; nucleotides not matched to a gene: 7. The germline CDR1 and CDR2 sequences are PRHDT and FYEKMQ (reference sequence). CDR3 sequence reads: CASSERLAWEQYF. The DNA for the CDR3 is TGTGCCAGCAGCGAGAGACTAGCGTGGGAGCAGTACTTC.

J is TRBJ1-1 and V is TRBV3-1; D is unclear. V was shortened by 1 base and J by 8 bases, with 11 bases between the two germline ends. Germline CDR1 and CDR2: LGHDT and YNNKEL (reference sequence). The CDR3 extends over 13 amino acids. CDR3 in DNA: TGTGCCAGCAGCCAAGCCAGGTCCCGCGAAGCTTTCTTT. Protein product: CASSQARSREAFF.

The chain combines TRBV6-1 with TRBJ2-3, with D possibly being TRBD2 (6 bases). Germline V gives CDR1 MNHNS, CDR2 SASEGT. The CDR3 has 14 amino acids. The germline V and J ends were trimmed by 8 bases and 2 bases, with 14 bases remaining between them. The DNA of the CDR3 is TGTGCCAGCGGGGGGACTCGAATCACAGATACGCAGTATTTT. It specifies CASGGTRITDTQYF.

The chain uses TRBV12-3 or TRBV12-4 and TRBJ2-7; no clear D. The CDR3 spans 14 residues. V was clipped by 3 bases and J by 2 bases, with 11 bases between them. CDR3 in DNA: TGTGCCAGCAGTTTCGAGGAACCTCCCTACGAGCAGTACTTC. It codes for CASSFEEPPYEQYF.

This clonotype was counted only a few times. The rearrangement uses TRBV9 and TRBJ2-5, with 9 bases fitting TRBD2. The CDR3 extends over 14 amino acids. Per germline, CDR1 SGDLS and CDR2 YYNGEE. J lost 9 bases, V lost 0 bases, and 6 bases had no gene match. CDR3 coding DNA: TGTGCCAGCAGCGTAGATGTAGCGGGAGTGGCCCAGTACTTC. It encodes CASSVDVAGVAQYF.

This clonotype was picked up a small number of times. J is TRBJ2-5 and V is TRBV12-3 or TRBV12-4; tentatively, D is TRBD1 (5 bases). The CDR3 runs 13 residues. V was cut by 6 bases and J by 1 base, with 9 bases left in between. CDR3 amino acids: CASRLTAQETQYF. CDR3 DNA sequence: TGTGCCAGCAGGTTGACAGCCCAAGAGACCCAGTACTTC.

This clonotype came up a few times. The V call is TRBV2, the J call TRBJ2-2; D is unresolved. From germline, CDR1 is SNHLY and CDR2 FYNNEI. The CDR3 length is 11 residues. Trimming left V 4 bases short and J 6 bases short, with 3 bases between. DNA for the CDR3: TGTGCCAGCAGTGTCGCCGGGGAGCTGTTTTTT. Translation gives CASSVAGELFF.

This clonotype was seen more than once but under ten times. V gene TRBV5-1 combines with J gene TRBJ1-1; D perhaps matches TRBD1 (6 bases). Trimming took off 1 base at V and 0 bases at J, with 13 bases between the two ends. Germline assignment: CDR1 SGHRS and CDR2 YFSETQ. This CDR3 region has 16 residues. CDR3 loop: CASSLMSGDMNTEAFF. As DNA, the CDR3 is TGCGCCAGCAGCTTGATGTCAGGGGACATGAACACTGAAGCTTTCTTT.

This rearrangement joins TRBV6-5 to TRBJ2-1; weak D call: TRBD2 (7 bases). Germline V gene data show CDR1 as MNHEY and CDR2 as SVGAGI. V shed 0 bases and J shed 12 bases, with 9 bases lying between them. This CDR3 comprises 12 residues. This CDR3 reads CASSYSGGLQFF. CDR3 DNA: TGTGCCAGCAGTTACTCGGGGGGGCTGCAGTTCTTC.